This record covers a single T cell receptor beta chain. This clonotype was counted between two and nine times. Its antigen is still unknown. No clone much larger than this one lies a single base away; base qualities are absent. Synthesis of TCR cDNA relied on 5'RACE template switching, a step that introduced a universal primer site along with unique molecular identifiers. Priming of cDNA synthesis was performed from both the TCR alpha and TCR beta constant segments. Library amplification used two PCR steps, and the second PCR step added sample barcodes and sequencing adapters. Sequencing of libraries was done on Illumina HiSeq 2500 (2x100 bp) or NovaSeq (2x150 bp). In the authors' own workflow: Demultiplexing of reads and collapsing into UMI consensus sequences were performed with MIGEC, and V(D)J alignment was carried out with MiXCR. Vaccine-responding clonotypes were defined with edgeR using replicate PBMC samples, requiring FDR below 0.01 and a log2 fold change above 5 up to day 15. Each bulk clonotype was labeled CD4 or CD8 based on which sequenced repertoire, CD4 or CD8, contained the clonotype at higher abundance. TCRdb reprocessing: public reads trimmed at Q25 with fastp, clones called with MiXCR, in-frame beta chains kept. Rows with a matching CDR3 protein are joined into one entry that keeps the most common DNA and genes. TCRdb assigned the V and J calls; the authors' analysis was not used. The sample records fewer than 650,000 distinct CDR3 sequences, 20% to 25% of which are singletons. The top ten clonotypes cover roughly a sixth of the sample.

Trimming accounts for 2 bases at V and 2 bases at J, while the number of junction bases matched to no gene is 1. Inclusive of the bounding cysteine and valine, the CDR3 is 14 residues long. The only DNA kept is the CDR3, 42 bases in frame from the first base. The germline V gene supplies CDR1 MNHEY and CDR2 SVGEGT. This sample is part of a study of T cells after yellow fever vaccination (dated by TCRdb to about 2019). As for the study more broadly: Libraries from fractions with low cell numbers were prepared with the SMART-Seq v4 Ultra Low Input RNA kit. Bulk TCR alpha and beta repertoires were sequenced longitudinally to track T-cell clones before and after primary and booster YFV17D yellow fever vaccination. Blood was collected at multiple timepoints before and after primary and secondary immunization, and bulk PBMC replicates and cell subsets were isolated. The cohort comprised two healthy male donors, one aged 18 to 30 and one aged 30 to 39 years. General conclusions and limits of the study: Compared with the primary T-cell response, the secondary T-cell response was weaker but faster, peaking on day 5 rather than day 15. Because only a couple of donors were included in the study, the extent to which the findings can be generalized is limited. A small share of clonotypes was detected in both CD4 and CD8 compartments, with the overlap likely arising from convergent recombination. Most clones expanded after primary vaccination were re-detected after the booster (approximately 95% of CD4 and roughly 85% of CD8), suggesting broad memory maintenance. Computational filtering was required because FACS-sorted repertoires could contain abundant contaminating clonotypes from the bulk population.

What this sample's treatment or condition label stands for: live attenuated yellow fever vaccine strain. Two biological replicates of bulk PBMCs were collected at each blood-draw timepoint. A standard Ficoll-Paque protocol was used to isolate PBMCs from peripheral blood. TriZol was used to extract RNA from bulk PBMCs, from CD4 and CD8 fractions, and from dextramer-positive and dextramer-negative fractions. The receptor chain draws on TRBV6-2 or TRBV6-3 and TRBJ2-7, with 9 bases in between that match TRBD1. The sample consisted of PBMCs, taken less than 25 days after the first yellow fever vaccination. This clonotype was obtained from a man between 18 and 35 years old who received the YFV17D yellow fever vaccine. The CDR3 protein is CASSYRDRAYEQYV. The DNA reads as follows: TGTGCCAGCAGTTACCGGGACAGGGCCTACGAGCAGTACGTC.